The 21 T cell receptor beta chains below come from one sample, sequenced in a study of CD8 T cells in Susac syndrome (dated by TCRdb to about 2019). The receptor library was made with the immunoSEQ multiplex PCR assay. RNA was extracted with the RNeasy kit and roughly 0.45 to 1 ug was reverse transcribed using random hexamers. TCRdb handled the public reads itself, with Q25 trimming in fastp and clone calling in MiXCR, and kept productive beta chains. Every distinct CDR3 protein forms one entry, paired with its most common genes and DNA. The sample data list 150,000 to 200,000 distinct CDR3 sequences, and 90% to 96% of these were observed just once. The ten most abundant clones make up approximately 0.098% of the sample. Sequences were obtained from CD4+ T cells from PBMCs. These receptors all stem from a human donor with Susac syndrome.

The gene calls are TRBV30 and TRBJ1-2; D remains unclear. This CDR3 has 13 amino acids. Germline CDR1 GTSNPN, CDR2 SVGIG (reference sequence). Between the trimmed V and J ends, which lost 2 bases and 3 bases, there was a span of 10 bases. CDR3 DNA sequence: TGTGCCTGGAGTCCCGACGGTGACTATGGCTACACCTTC. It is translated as CAWSPDGDYGYTF. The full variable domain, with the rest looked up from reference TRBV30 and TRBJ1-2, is SQTIHQWPATLVQPVGSPLSLECTVEGTSNPNLYWYRQAAGRGLQLLFYSVGIGQISSEVPQNLSASRPQDRQFILSSKKLLLSDSGFYLCAWSPDGDYGYTFGSGTRLTVV.

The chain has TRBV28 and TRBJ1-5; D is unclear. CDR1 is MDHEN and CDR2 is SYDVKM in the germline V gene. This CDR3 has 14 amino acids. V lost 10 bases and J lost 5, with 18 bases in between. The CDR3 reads CAILPAGEHQPQHF. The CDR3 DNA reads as TGTGCCATCCTTCCGGCAGGCGAGCATCAGCCCCAGCATTTT.

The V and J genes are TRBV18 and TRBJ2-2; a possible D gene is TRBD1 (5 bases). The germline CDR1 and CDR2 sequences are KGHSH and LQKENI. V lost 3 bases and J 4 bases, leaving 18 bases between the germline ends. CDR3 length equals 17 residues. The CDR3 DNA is TGTGCCAGCTCACCGCAGACAGCTTCACTTTCCACCGGGGAGCTGTTTTTT. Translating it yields CASSPQTASLSTGELFF.

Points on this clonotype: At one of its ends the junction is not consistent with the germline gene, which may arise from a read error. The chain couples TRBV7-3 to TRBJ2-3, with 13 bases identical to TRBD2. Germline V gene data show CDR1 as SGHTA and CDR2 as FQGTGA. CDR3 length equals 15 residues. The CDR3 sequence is CASSLTGTSGDKQYF. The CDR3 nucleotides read TGTGCCAGCAGCTTAACCGGGACTAGCGGGGATAAGCAGTATTTT.

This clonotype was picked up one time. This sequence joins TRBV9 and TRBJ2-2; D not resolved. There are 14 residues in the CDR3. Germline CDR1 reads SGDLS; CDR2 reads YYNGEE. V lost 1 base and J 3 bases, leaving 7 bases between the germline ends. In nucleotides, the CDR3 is TGTGCCAGCAGCGTACAGCCGTACACCGGGGAGCTGTTTTTT. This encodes CASSVQPYTGELFF.

Here the CDR3 DNA reads TGTGCCAGCAGTTTACTAGCGGGGGGACTCACAGATACGCAGTATTTT. Translating gives CASSLLAGGLTDTQYF. V gene TRBV6-5 combines with J gene TRBJ2-3; 12 nucleotides align to TRBD2. Per the germline V gene, CDR1 is MNHEY and CDR2 is SVGAGI. This CDR3 has 16 amino acids. V shed 4 bases, J shed 2 bases, and the junction held 4 bases outside the gene matches.

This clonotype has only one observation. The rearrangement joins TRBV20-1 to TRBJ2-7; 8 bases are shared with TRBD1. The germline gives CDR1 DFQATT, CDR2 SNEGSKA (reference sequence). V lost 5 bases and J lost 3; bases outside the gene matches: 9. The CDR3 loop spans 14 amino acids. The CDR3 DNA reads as TGCAGTGCTGAAGACAGGGGCCTTAACTACGAGCAGTACTTC. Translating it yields CSAEDRGLNYEQYF.

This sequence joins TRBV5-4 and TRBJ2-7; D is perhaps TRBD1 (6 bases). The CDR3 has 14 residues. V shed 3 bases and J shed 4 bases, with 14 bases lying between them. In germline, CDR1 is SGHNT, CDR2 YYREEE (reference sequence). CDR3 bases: TGTGCCAGCAGCTCCCCGACAGGAGATTACGAGCAGTACTTC. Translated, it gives CASSSPTGDYEQYF. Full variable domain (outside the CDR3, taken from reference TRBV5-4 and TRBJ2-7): ETGVTQSPTHLIKTRGQQVTLRCSSQSGHNTVSWYQQALGQGPQFIFQYYREEENGRGNFPPRFSGLQFPNYSSELNVNALELDDSALYLCASSSPTGDYEQYFGPGTRLTVT.

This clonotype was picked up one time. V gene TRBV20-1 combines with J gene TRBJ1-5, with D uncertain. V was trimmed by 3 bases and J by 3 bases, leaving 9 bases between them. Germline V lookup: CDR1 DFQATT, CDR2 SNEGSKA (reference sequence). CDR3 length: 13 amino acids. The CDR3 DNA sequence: TGCAGTGCTAGTCTGGGAAACAATCAGCCCCAGCATTTT. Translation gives CSASLGNNQPQHF.

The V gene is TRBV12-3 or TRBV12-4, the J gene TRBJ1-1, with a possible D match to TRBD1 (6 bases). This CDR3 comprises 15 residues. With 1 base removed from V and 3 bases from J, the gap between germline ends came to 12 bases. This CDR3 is CASSLVGGGDTEAFF. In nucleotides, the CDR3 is TGTGCCAGCAGTTTAGTTGGGGGGGGCGACACTGAAGCTTTCTTT.

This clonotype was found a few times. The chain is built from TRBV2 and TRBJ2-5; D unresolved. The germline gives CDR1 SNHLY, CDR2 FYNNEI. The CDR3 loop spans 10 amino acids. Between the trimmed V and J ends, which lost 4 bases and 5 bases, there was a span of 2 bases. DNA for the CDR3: TGTGCCAGCAGTGTGGAGACCCAGTACTTC. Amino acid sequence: CASSVETQYF.

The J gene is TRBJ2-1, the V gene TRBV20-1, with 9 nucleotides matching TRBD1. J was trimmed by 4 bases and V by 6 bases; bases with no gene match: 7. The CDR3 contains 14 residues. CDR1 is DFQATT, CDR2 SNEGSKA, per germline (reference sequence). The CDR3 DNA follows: TGCAGTGCCCCCGCACAGGGGGCTTACAATGAGCAGTTCTTC. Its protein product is CSAPAQGAYNEQFF.

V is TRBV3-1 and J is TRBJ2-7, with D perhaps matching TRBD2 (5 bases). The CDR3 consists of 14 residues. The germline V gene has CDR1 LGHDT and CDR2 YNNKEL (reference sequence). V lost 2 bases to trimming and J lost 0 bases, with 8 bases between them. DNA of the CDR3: TGTGCCAGCAGCCAATCGGGGAGCTCCTACGAGCAGTACTTC. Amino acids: CASSQSGSSYEQYF.

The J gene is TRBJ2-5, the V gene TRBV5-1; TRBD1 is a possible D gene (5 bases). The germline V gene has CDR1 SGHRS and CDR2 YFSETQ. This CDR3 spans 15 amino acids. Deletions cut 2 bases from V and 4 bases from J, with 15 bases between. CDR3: CASSLSRAMAETQYF. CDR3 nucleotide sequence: TGCGCCAGCAGCTTAAGCAGGGCCATGGCAGAGACCCAGTACTTC. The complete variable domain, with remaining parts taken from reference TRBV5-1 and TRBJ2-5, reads KAGVTQTPRYLIKTRGQQVTLSCSPISGHRSVSWYQQTPGQGLQFLFEYFSETQRNKGNFPGRFSGRQFSNSRSEMNVSTLELGDSALYLCASSLSRAMAETQYFGPGTRLLVL.

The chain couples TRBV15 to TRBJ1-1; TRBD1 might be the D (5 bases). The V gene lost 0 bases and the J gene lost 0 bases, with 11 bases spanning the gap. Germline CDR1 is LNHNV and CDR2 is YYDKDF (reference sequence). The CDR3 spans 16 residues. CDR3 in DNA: TGTGCCACCAGCAGAGATCGTGCGGGGGTGAACACTGAAGCTTTCTTT. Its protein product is CATSRDRAGVNTEAFF.

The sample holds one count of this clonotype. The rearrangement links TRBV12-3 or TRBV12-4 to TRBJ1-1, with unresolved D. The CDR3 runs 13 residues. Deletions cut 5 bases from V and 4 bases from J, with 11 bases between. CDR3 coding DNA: TGTGCCAGCAGTCAGCGGGAGGGCACTGAAGCTTTCTTT. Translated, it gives CASSQREGTEAFF.

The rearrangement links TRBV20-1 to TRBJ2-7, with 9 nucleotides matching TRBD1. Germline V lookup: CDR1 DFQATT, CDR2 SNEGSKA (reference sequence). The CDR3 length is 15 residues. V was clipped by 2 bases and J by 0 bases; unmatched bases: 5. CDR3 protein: CSARTGQGTSYEQYF. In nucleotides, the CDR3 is TGCAGTGCTAGAACTGGACAGGGGACCTCCTACGAGCAGTACTTC.

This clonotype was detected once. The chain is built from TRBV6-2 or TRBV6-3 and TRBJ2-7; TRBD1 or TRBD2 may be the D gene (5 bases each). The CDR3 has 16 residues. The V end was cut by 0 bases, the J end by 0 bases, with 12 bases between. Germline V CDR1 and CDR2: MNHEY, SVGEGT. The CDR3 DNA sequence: TGTGCCAGCAGTTACTCGATTGGGGGAATCTCCTACGAGCAGTACTTC. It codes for CASSYSIGGISYEQYF.

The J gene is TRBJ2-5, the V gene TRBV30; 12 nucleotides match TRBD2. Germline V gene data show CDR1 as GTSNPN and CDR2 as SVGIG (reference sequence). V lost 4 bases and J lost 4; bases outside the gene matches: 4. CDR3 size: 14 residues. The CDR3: CAWTSGGAGETQYF. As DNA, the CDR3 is TGTGCCTGGACTAGCGGGGGGGCCGGAGAGACCCAGTACTTC.

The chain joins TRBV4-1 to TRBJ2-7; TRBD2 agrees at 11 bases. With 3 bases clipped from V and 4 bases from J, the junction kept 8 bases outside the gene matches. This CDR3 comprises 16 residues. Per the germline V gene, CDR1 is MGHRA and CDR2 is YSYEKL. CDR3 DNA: TGCGCCAGCAGCCAGGCCACTAGCGGGGGACTGTACGAGCAGTACTTC. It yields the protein CASSQATSGGLYEQYF.

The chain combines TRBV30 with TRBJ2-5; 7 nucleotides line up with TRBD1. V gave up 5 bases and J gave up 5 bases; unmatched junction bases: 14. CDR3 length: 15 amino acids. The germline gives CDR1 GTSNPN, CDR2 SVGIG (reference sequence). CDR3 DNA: TGTGCCTGGTGGGCCCCGACAGGGCTCCAGGAGACCCAGTACTTC. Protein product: CAWWAPTGLQETQYF.